A selection of T cell receptor beta chains follows, all from one sample in a study of blood T cell repertoires in COVID-19. TCRdb's table, derived via immunoSEQ multiplex PCR, lists solely in-frame clones and lacks some. The sample holds about 240,000 clones; about 81% are singletons and the top ten take around 11%. Material: peripheral blood. The origin of the receptors is a woman aged 60-70 years with active or convalescent COVID-19. CDR3s include the opening cysteine and the closing phenylalanine or tryptophan. The order of the fields is CDR3 DNA, CDR3 protein, CDR3 length, clone size, V gene, D gene, J gene. A D gene is named only where the DNA matches it firmly. Clone size, where shown, is once, few, many, or a class for clones that have expanded.

DNA: TGCGCCAGCAGCTCATGGGACAGACAAAACACTGAAGCTTTCTTT
CDR3: CASSSWDRQNTEAFF
length: 15
size: -
V: TRBV5-1
D: TRBD1
J: TRBJ1-1

DNA: TGTGCCAGCAGCTCAAAGACTAGCGGGGGGGCCGGCTATGAGCAGTTCTTC
CDR3: CASSSKTSGGAGYEQFF
length: 17
size: -
V: TRBV7-9
D: TRBD2
J: TRBJ2-1

DNA: TGTGCCAGCTCTATACAGGGGCGGGCGATAGCCCAGCATTTT
CDR3: CASSIQGRAIAQHF
length: 14
size: -
V: TRBV25-1
D: TRBD1
J: TRBJ1-5

DNA: TGTGCCAGCAGTGACCCTACGGGGGTGTTGAATTCACCCCTCCACTTT
CDR3: CASSDPTGVLNSPLHF
length: 16
size: -
V: TRBV6-1
D: -
J: TRBJ1-6

DNA: TGTGCCAGCAGACCCGACAGGGGCTACGAGCAGTACTTC
CDR3: CASRPDRGYEQYF
length: 13
size: -
V: TRBV12-3/TRBV12-4
D: TRBD1
J: TRBJ2-7

DNA: TGTGCCAGCAGCTTGAAGGGGGAAGAGACCCAGTACTTC
CDR3: CASSLKGEETQYF
length: 13
size: few
V: TRBV5-4
D: -
J: TRBJ2-5

DNA: TGTGCCAGCAGTAGGGAAGGGAGGGGAAATAATGAAAAACTGTTTTTT
CDR3: CASSREGRGNNEKLFF
length: 16
size: -
V: TRBV6-6
D: -
J: TRBJ1-4

DNA: TGTGCCAGCGGAGACGGTAATTCACCCCTCCACTTT
CDR3: CASGDGNSPLHF
length: 12
size: few
V: TRBV12-3/TRBV12-4
D: -
J: TRBJ1-6

DNA: TGTGCCGGCAGCCCCAGTGCTCGGGGAGGAGAGACCCAGTACTTC
CDR3: CAGSPSARGGETQYF
length: 15
size: -
V: TRBV7-2
D: -
J: TRBJ2-5

DNA: TGTGCCATCAGTGGGACTAGCGGGGGGGAAGAGACCCAGTACTTC
CDR3: CAISGTSGGEETQYF
length: 15
size: -
V: TRBV10-3
D: TRBD2
J: TRBJ2-5

DNA: TGTGCTAGTGGTTTCGTGAGGAACACTGAAGCTTTCTTT
CDR3: CASGFVRNTEAFF
length: 13
size: once
V: TRBV12-5
D: -
J: TRBJ1-1

DNA: TGTGCCAGCAGCTCACAGGGGGATCAGCCCCAGCATTTT
CDR3: CASSSQGDQPQHF
length: 13
size: -
V: TRBV7-9
D: TRBD1
J: TRBJ1-5

DNA: TGTGCCAGCAGTTGGGCGCGGACAGTACTGAACACTGAAGCTTTCTTT
CDR3: CASSWARTVLNTEAFF
length: 16
size: -
V: TRBV6-5
D: -
J: TRBJ1-1

DNA: TGCAGTGCTAGTAGACAGGGATCTGGAAACACCATATATTTT
CDR3: CSASRQGSGNTIYF
length: 14
size: -
V: TRBV20-1
D: TRBD1
J: TRBJ1-3

DNA: TGTGCCAGCAGCTTAGACAGGGGGCAAGGCGGGGAGCTGTTTTTT
CDR3: CASSLDRGQGGELFF
length: 15
size: -
V: TRBV11-3
D: TRBD1
J: TRBJ2-2

DNA: TGTGCCAGCAGTTACGGCAGGGGAAGTGAAAAACTGTTTTTT
CDR3: CASSYGRGSEKLFF
length: 14
size: few
V: TRBV6-6
D: -
J: TRBJ1-4

DNA: TGTGCCTGGAGCCTTACAGGGTCACCCCTCCACTTT
CDR3: CAWSLTGSPLHF
length: 12
size: -
V: TRBV30
D: -
J: TRBJ1-6

DNA: TGTGCCAGCAGTCCCGCCGAACGGAATCAGCCCCAGCATTTT
CDR3: CASSPAERNQPQHF
length: 14
size: -
V: TRBV6-6
D: -
J: TRBJ1-5

DNA: TGTGCCAGCAGTGATTGGCGGGGGCGAGAGACCCAGTACTTC
CDR3: CASSDWRGRETQYF
length: 14
size: -
V: TRBV2
D: -
J: TRBJ2-5

DNA: TGTGCCAGCAGCTTATCTGGGACTAGCGGGAGAGAGACCCAGTACTTC
CDR3: CASSLSGTSGRETQYF
length: 16
size: -
V: TRBV11-1
D: TRBD2
J: TRBJ2-5

DNA: TGCGCCAGCAGCCAAGCAGGGGGCGGCTATGGCTACACCTTC
CDR3: CASSQAGGGYGYTF
length: 14
size: -
V: TRBV4-3
D: TRBD1
J: TRBJ1-2

DNA: TGTGCCAGCAGGAGGGAGACGACAGGGAAAGGGATTAATAGCAATCAGCCCCAGCATTTT
CDR3: CASRRETTGKGINSNQPQHF
length: 20
size: -
V: TRBV27
D: TRBD1
J: TRBJ1-5

DNA: TGTGCCAGCAGCTCCTGGACAGGGGGCGTTGGGGGCACTGAAGCTTTCTTT
CDR3: CASSSWTGGVGGTEAFF
length: 17
size: -
V: TRBV27
D: TRBD1
J: TRBJ1-1

DNA: TGTGCCAGTAGCCCTACAGGGAAGTGGCACTATGGCTACACCTTC
CDR3: CASSPTGKWHYGYTF
length: 15
size: -
V: TRBV19
D: -
J: TRBJ1-2

DNA: TGCAGTGCTAGTCGGGAGGGAAGGTGGGAAAAACTGTTTTTT
CDR3: CSASREGRWEKLFF
length: 14
size: -
V: TRBV20-1
D: -
J: TRBJ1-4

DNA: TGCGCCAGCAGCCAACGAGGGACAGGGGAGACTGAAGCTTTCTTT
CDR3: CASSQRGTGETEAFF
length: 15
size: -
V: TRBV4-3
D: TRBD1
J: TRBJ1-1

DNA: TGTGCCAGCAGTTACCGTCGCGGGGGGTCCTACGAGCAGTACTTC
CDR3: CASSYRRGGSYEQYF
length: 15
size: many
V: TRBV6-5
D: TRBD2
J: TRBJ2-7

DNA: TGTGCCAGCAAGCGGGGGCAAGCTGGAAACACCATATATTTT
CDR3: CASKRGQAGNTIYF
length: 14
size: -
V: TRBV6-5
D: -
J: TRBJ1-3

DNA: TGTGCCAGCAGTGCCTCAAGGGGAAGGTTTTTT
CDR3: CASSASRGRFF
length: 11
size: -
V: TRBV28
D: -
J: TRBJ1-4

DNA: TGCGCCAGCAGCCAAGATGCCCAGGGCTACACTGAAGCTTTCTTT
CDR3: CASSQDAQGYTEAFF
length: 15
size: once
V: TRBV4-3
D: -
J: TRBJ1-1

DNA: TGTGCCAGCAGGTCCCTGACAGGCAATTCACCCCTCCACTTT
CDR3: CASRSLTGNSPLHF
length: 14
size: -
V: TRBV3-1/TRBV3-2
D: -
J: TRBJ1-6

DNA: TGTGCCACAACACGACAGGGGGCGACTGAAGCTTTCTTT
CDR3: CATTRQGATEAFF
length: 13
size: -
V: TRBV19
D: TRBD1
J: TRBJ1-1

DNA: TGCGCCAGCAGCCAAGATCTGAGTGGGCAGGGGAATGAAAAACTGTTTTTT
CDR3: CASSQDLSGQGNEKLFF
length: 17
size: -
V: TRBV4-3
D: -
J: TRBJ1-4

DNA: TGTGCCATCAGTGAGCCGGGACAGGGGTTTAGTGAGCAGTTCTTC
CDR3: CAISEPGQGFSEQFF
length: 15
size: once
V: TRBV10-3
D: TRBD1
J: TRBJ2-1

DNA: TGTGCCAGCAGCGCCACCGACGGGGGGGCCGGGGAGCTGTTTTTT
CDR3: CASSATDGGAGELFF
length: 15
size: -
V: TRBV21-1
D: -
J: TRBJ2-2

DNA: TGCGCCAGCAGCCAAGATGGTACAGGGAGAGACACCATATATTTT
CDR3: CASSQDGTGRDTIYF
length: 15
size: -
V: TRBV4-1
D: -
J: TRBJ1-3

DNA: TGTGCCAGTAATCCTCGGGGACAGGTCACTGAAGCTTTCTTT
CDR3: CASNPRGQVTEAFF
length: 14
size: -
V: TRBV19
D: TRBD1
J: TRBJ1-1

DNA: TGTGCCAGCAGGGACCAGACAGGGGACGCGCGCTACACCTTC
CDR3: CASRDQTGDARYTF
length: 14
size: -
V: TRBV2
D: TRBD1
J: TRBJ1-2

DNA: TGTGCCACAACCACTAGCTACAATGAGCAGTTCTTC
CDR3: CATTTSYNEQFF
length: 12
size: few
V: TRBV2
D: -
J: TRBJ2-1

DNA: TGCAGTGCTAGAGTATCCTATGGCTACACCTTC
CDR3: CSARVSYGYTF
length: 11
size: -
V: TRBV20-1
D: -
J: TRBJ1-2

DNA: TGTGCCAGCAGTGCCCCTACCGCTAACTATGGCTACACCTTC
CDR3: CASSAPTANYGYTF
length: 14
size: -
V: TRBV25-1
D: -
J: TRBJ1-2

DNA: TGTGCCAGCTCACCAAGGACAGGGGGCGCGGGAAACACCATATATTTT
CDR3: CASSPRTGGAGNTIYF
length: 16
size: -
V: TRBV18
D: TRBD1
J: TRBJ1-3

DNA: TGTGCCAGCAGTCCCCCAGGGGATTTTAACACCATATATTTT
CDR3: CASSPPGDFNTIYF
length: 14
size: -
V: TRBV6-5
D: -
J: TRBJ1-3

DNA: TGTGCCTGGAGTGACGGAGGGCGTAATTCACCCCTCCACTTT
CDR3: CAWSDGGRNSPLHF
length: 14
size: once
V: TRBV30
D: -
J: TRBJ1-6

DNA: TGTGCCAGCAGCTTAGCCGACAGAGAGGTTAATGAGCAGTTCTTC
CDR3: CASSLADREVNEQFF
length: 15
size: -
V: TRBV11-1
D: -
J: TRBJ2-1

DNA: TGTGCCAGCACGGGACAGGGGGTCGGGGAGCTGTTTTTT
CDR3: CASTGQGVGELFF
length: 13
size: -
V: TRBV12-3/TRBV12-4
D: TRBD1
J: TRBJ2-2

DNA: TGCGCCAGCTCCTACTATGGGTACGAGCAGTACTTC
CDR3: CASSYYGYEQYF
length: 12
size: -
V: TRBV5-1
D: -
J: TRBJ2-7

DNA: TGTGCCAGCAGCCCCCGGGGGTTCGTTCGGGGGGCGAACTATGGCTACACCTTC
CDR3: CASSPRGFVRGANYGYTF
length: 18
size: once
V: TRBV3-1/TRBV3-2
D: -
J: TRBJ1-2

DNA: TGCAGCGTTCTCTGGGGGAGGGACCGAGCTTTCTTT
CDR3: CSVLWGRDRAFF
length: 12
size: -
V: TRBV29-1
D: -
J: TRBJ1-1

DNA: TGTGCCAGCAGTGACATCGGTGGGGGACACTTGAAAGTATCCTACGAGCAGTACTTC
CDR3: CASSDIGGGHLKVSYEQYF
length: 19
size: -
V: TRBV2
D: -
J: TRBJ2-7

DNA: TGTGCCAGCAGTGAAACCGGACAGGGTAGAGAGCAGTACTTC
CDR3: CASSETGQGREQYF
length: 14
size: once
V: TRBV25-1
D: TRBD1
J: TRBJ2-7

DNA: TGTGCCACCGGGACAGGGGGCCCCCCAGATACGCAGTATTTT
CDR3: CATGTGGPPDTQYF
length: 14
size: -
V: TRBV24-1
D: TRBD1
J: TRBJ2-3

DNA: TGCGCCCGCGATCAGGGTGACGGCCAAGAGACCCAGTACTTC
CDR3: CARDQGDGQETQYF
length: 14
size: -
V: TRBV4-3
D: -
J: TRBJ2-5

DNA: TGCGCCAGCAGCTTGGATCAGGGGTGGGTCAACATTCAGTACTTC
CDR3: CASSLDQGWVNIQYF
length: 15
size: -
V: TRBV5-1
D: -
J: TRBJ2-4